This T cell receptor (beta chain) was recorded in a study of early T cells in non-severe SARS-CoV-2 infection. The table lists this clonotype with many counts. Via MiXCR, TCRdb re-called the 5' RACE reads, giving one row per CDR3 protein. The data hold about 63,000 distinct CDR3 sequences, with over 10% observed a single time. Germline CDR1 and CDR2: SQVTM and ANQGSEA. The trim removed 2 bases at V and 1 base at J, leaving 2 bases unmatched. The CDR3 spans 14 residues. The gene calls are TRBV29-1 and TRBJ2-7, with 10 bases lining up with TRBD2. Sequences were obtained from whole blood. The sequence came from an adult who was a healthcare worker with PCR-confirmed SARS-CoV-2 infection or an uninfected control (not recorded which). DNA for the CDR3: TGCAGCGTTGAACTAGCGGGGGTGTCCTACGAGCAGTACTTC. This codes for CSVELAGVSYEQYF.